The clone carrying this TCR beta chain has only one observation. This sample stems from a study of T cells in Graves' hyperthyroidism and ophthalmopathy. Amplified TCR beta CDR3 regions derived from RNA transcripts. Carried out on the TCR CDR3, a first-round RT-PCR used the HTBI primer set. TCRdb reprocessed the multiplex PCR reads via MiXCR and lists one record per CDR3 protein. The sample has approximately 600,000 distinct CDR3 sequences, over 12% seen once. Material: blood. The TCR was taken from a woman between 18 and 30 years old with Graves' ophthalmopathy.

CDR3 DNA sequence: TGTGCCACCAGTGACACTGAGGCTAGCGGGACCTACAATGAGCAGTACTTC. The encoded protein is CATSDTEASGTYNEQYF. The chain employs TRBV24-1 and TRBJ2-1, with 9 bases matching TRBD2. The tail of the sequence fits TRBJ2-7 better, so the J call may be wrong. Germline V gene lookup returns CDR1 KGHDR and CDR2 SFDVKD. The CDR3 runs to 17 residues.